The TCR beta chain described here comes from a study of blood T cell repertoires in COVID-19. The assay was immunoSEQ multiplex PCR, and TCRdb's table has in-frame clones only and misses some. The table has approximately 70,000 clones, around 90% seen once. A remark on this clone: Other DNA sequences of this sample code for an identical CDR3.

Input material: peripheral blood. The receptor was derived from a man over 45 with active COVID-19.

CDR3 in DNA: TGTGCCAGCAGTGAACACGAGCAGCCCCAGCATTTT. Encoded protein: CASSEHEQPQHF. This chain connects TRBV6-1 to TRBJ1-5; D uncertain. The germline gives CDR1 MNHNS, CDR2 SASEGT. CDR3 size: 12 residues. V lost 2 bases, J lost 7 bases, and 6 bases lay in between.